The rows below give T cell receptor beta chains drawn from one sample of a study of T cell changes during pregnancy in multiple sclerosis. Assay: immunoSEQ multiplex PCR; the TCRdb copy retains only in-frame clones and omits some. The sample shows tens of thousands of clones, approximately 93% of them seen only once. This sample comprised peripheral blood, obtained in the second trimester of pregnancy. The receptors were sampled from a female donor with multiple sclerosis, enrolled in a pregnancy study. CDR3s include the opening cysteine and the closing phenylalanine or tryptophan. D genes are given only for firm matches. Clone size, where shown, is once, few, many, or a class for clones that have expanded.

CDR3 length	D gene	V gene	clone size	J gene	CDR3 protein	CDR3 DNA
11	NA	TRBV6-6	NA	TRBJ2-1	CASSPSGEQFF	TGTGCCAGCAGTCCCAGCGGGGAGCAGTTCTTC
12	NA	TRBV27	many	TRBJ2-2	CASSLLTGELFF	TGTGCCAGCAGTTTACTGACCGGGGAGCTGTTTTTT
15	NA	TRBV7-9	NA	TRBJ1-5	CASSLDREPGQPQHF	TGTGCCAGCAGCTTAGACAGGGAACCTGGCCAGCCCCAGCATTTT
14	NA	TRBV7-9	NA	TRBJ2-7	CASSSPGFPYEQYF	TGTGCCAGCAGCTCCCCAGGGTTTCCCTACGAGCAGTACTTC
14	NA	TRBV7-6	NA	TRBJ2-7	CASSWGERDYEQYF	TGTGCCAGCAGCTGGGGAGAAAGGGACTACGAGCAGTACTTC
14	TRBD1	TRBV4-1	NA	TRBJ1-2	CASSQRGTAGSYTF	TGCGCCAGCAGCCAACGAGGGACAGCCGGAAGCTACACCTTC
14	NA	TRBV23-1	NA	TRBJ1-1	CASSRTAGGPEAFF	TGCGCCAGCAGCCGAACAGCGGGGGGGCCTGAAGCTTTCTTT
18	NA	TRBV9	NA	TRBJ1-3	CASSPPPGPGRGVNTIYF	TGTGCCAGCAGCCCCCCCCCGGGACCAGGGAGGGGAGTAAACACCATATATTTT
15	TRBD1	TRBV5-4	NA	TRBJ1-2	CASSTLRQGLYGYTF	TGTGCCAGCAGCACCTTACGACAGGGACTCTATGGCTACACCTTC
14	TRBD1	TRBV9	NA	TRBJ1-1	CASSAGGVDTEAFF	TGTGCCAGCAGCGCAGGGGGCGTGGACACTGAAGCTTTCTTT
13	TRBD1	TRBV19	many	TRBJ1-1	CASSRQGPPEAFF	TGTGCCAGTAGTAGACAGGGTCCCCCTGAAGCTTTCTTT
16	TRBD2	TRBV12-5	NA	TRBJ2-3	CASGLGGAGAGDTQYF	TGTGCTAGTGGTTTGGGTGGAGCGGGGGCGGGAGATACGCAGTATTTT
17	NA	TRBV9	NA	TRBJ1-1	CASSVDPGGGMNTEAFF	TGTGCCAGCAGCGTAGACCCGGGGGGGGGAATGAACACTGAAGCTTTCTTT
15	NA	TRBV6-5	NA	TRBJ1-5	CASSPSKTGNQPQHF	TGTGCCAGCAGCCCTTCGAAGACAGGAAATCAGCCCCAGCATTTT
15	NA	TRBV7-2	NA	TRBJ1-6	CASSLGRGGKAPLHF	TGTGCCAGCAGCTTAGGGAGAGGCGGCAAGGCACCCCTCCACTTT
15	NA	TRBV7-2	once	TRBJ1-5	CASSLGLARDQPQHF	TGTGCCAGCAGCTTAGGACTAGCACGAGATCAGCCCCAGCATTTT
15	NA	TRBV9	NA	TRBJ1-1	CASSVARSGSGEAFF	TGTGCCAGCAGCGTAGCTAGGTCAGGGTCCGGTGAAGCTTTCTTT
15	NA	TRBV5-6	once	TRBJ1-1	CASSRRGLTNTEAFF	TGTGCCAGCAGCCGACGTGGACTGACGAACACTGAAGCTTTCTTT
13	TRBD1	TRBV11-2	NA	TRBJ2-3	CASSLDRGNTQYF	TGTGCCAGCAGCTTAGACAGGGGGAATACGCAGTATTTT
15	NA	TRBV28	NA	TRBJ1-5	CASSLAWESNQPQHF	TGTGCCAGCAGTTTAGCGTGGGAGAGCAATCAGCCCCAGCATTTT
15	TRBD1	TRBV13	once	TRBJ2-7	CASSFTGDRTTEQYF	TGTGCCAGCAGCTTTACCGGGGACAGAACCACCGAGCAGTACTTC
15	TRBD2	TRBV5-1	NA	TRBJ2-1	CASSLGSGRDNEQFF	TGCGCCAGCAGCTTGGGGAGCGGGAGAGACAATGAGCAGTTCTTC
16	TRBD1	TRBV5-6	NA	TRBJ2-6	CASSGQGTSGANVLTF	TGTGCCAGCAGCGGACAGGGAACCTCTGGGGCCAACGTCCTGACTTTC
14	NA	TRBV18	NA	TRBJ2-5	CASSPPSIQETQYF	TGTGCCAGCTCACCACCGTCTATCCAAGAGACCCAGTACTTC
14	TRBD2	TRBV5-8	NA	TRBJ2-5	CASSPSGGGETQYF	TGTGCCAGCAGTCCTAGCGGGGGCGGTGAGACCCAGTACTTC
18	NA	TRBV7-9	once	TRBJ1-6	CASSQVALLSSYNSPLHF	TGTGCCAGCAGCCAAGTCGCCCTCCTAAGCTCCTATAATTCACCCCTCCACTTT
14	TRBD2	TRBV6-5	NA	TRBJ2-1	CASAGGGEDNEQFF	TGTGCCAGCGCTGGCGGGGGGGAAGACAATGAGCAGTTCTTC
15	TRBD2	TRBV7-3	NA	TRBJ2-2	CASSLDGSGSGELFF	TGTGCCAGCAGCTTAGACGGTAGCGGGAGTGGGGAGCTGTTTTTT
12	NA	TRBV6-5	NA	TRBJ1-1	CASRRLNTEAFF	TGTGCCAGCAGGAGGTTGAACACTGAAGCTTTCTTT
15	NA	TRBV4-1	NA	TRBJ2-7	CASSQVPGGSYEQYF	TGCGCCAGCAGCCAAGTCCCTGGAGGGTCCTACGAGCAGTACTTC
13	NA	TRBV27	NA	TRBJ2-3	CASSGDTPQTQYF	TGTGCCAGCAGCGGGGACACCCCCCAGACGCAGTATTTT
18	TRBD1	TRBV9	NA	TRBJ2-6	CASSVVWTGKGGANVLTF	TGTGCCAGCAGCGTAGTATGGACAGGGAAGGGTGGGGCCAACGTCCTGACTTTC
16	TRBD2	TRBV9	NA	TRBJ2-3	CASSVAGLANTDTQYF	TGTGCCAGCAGCGTAGCGGGACTAGCTAACACAGATACGCAGTATTTT
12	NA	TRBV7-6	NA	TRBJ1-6	CASSLAQGALHF	TGTGCCAGCAGCTTAGCCCAAGGGGCCCTCCACTTT
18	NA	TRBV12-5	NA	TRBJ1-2	CASADNRRQAAGYYGYTF	TGTGCTAGTGCCGATAACCGAAGACAGGCCGCGGGTTACTATGGCTACACCTTC
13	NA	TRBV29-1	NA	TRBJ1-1	CSVSLGPGTEAFF	TGCAGCGTAAGTTTGGGTCCGGGCACTGAAGCTTTCTTT
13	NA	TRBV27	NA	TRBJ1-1	CASSLTGNTEAFF	TGTGCCAGCAGTTTAACGGGAAACACTGAAGCTTTCTTT
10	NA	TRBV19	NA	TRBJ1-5	CASGEQPQHF	TGTGCCAGTGGGGAGCAGCCCCAGCATTTT
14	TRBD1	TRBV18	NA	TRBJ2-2	CASSGTGNTGELFF	TGTGCCAGCTCAGGGACAGGGAACACCGGGGAGCTGTTTTTT
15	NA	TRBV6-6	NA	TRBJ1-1	CASSYSANMNTEAFF	TGTGCCAGCAGTTACTCAGCCAATATGAACACTGAAGCTTTCTTT
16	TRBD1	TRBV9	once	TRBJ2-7	CASSTGGGQGAYEQYF	TGTGCCAGCAGCACCGGAGGGGGACAGGGGGCCTACGAGCAGTACTTC
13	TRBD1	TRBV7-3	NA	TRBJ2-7	CASSPWTGQEQYF	TGTGCCAGCAGCCCATGGACAGGCCAGGAGCAGTACTTC
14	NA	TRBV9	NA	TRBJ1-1	CASSAGADGTEAFF	TGTGCCAGCAGCGCAGGGGCTGACGGCACTGAAGCTTTCTTT
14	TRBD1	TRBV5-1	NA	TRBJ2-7	CASSFRQGAGEQYF	TGCGCCAGCAGCTTTAGACAGGGGGCAGGCGAGCAGTACTTC
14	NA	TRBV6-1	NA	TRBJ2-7	CASSEAPAAYEQYF	TGTGCCAGCAGTGAAGCTCCCGCGGCCTACGAGCAGTACTTC
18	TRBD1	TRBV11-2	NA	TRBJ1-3	CASSLWAQGQFSGNTIYF	TGTGCCAGCAGCTTGTGGGCCCAGGGACAGTTCTCTGGAAACACCATATATTTT
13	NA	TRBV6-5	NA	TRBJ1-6	CASSYSAGSPLHF	TGTGCCAGCAGTTATAGTGCGGGATCACCCCTCCACTTT
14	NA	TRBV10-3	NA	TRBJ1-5	CASRAGNDHQPQHF	TGTGCCTCCCGGGCAGGGAACGATCATCAGCCCCAGCATTTT
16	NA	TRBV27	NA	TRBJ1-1	CASSLSSLTGNTEAFF	TGTGCCAGCAGTTTATCCTCTCTGACAGGGAACACTGAAGCTTTCTTT
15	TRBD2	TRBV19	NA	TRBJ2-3	CASSIPSGASDTQYF	TGTGCCAGTAGTATTCCCAGCGGGGCCTCAGATACGCAGTATTTT
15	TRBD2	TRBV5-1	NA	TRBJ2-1	CASKSTGLAGEEQFF	TGCGCCAGCAAAAGCACGGGACTAGCGGGAGAGGAGCAGTTCTTC
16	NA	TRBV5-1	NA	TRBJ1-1	CASSFHVGGLNTEAFF	TGCGCCAGCAGCTTCCACGTCGGGGGTTTGAACACTGAAGCTTTCTTT
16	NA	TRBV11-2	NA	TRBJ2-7	CASSNPLEDRSYEQYF	TGTGCCAGCAGCAACCCATTGGAGGACCGCTCCTACGAGCAGTACTTC
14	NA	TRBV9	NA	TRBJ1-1	CASSVDLGVQGAFF	TGTGCCAGCAGCGTAGATTTGGGGGTACAGGGAGCTTTCTTT
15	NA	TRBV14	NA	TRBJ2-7	CASSLKDRPSHEQYF	TGTGCCAGCAGCCTCAAAGACAGGCCCTCCCACGAGCAGTACTTC
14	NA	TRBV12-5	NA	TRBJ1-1	CASAWGEANTEAFF	TGTGCTAGTGCCTGGGGGGAGGCAAACACTGAAGCTTTCTTT
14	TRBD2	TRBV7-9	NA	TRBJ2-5	CASTTQTSGDDQYF	TGTGCCAGCACCACCCAGACTAGCGGGGACGATCAGTACTTC
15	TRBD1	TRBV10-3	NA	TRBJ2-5	CAISEGQGAGETQYF	TGTGCCATCAGTGAAGGTCAGGGGGCAGGGGAGACCCAGTACTTC
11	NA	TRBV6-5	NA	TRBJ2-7	CASRIGGEQYF	TGTGCCAGCAGAATCGGTGGCGAGCAGTACTTC